This TCR beta chain was identified during a study of T-cell reconstitution after alpha-beta-depleted transplantation in children. Unique molecular identifiers were incorporated when the TCRbeta library was constructed. TCRdb re-derived calls from the PCR reads in MiXCR, one entry per CDR3 protein. The sample has about 610,000 distinct CDR3 sequences, 25% to 30% seen once; the top ten hold just over 35%. This CDR3 has 16 residues. V was pared by 0 bases and J by 5 bases, with 17 bases between. Germline V lookup: CDR1 SGDLS, CDR2 YYNGEE. Study-wide findings and caveats: Reported findings indicate that, about two months after transplant, alpha-beta T cells came from several hundred expanded clones, which were derived from non-depleted graft cells. Recipient T cells and thymic progenitors that survived were the source of the high TCRbeta diversity seen at day 60 in some patients. Once a year had passed after transplant, T-cell counts and diversity came mostly from newly produced T cells.

This clonotype was counted a single time. Antigen: not known. This clonotype was obtained from a boy in the first two years of life with Wiskott-Aldrich syndrome, due to receive a stem cell transplant. The chain links TRBV9 to TRBJ2-5; D might be TRBD2 (5 bases). The material was PBMCs, obtained before TCRalphabeta/CD19-depleted stem cell transplant. Here the CDR3 reads CASSVGVREGEETQYF. The CDR3 DNA follows: TGTGCCAGCAGCGTAGGGGTGCGAGAGGGCGAGGAGACCCAGTACTTC.